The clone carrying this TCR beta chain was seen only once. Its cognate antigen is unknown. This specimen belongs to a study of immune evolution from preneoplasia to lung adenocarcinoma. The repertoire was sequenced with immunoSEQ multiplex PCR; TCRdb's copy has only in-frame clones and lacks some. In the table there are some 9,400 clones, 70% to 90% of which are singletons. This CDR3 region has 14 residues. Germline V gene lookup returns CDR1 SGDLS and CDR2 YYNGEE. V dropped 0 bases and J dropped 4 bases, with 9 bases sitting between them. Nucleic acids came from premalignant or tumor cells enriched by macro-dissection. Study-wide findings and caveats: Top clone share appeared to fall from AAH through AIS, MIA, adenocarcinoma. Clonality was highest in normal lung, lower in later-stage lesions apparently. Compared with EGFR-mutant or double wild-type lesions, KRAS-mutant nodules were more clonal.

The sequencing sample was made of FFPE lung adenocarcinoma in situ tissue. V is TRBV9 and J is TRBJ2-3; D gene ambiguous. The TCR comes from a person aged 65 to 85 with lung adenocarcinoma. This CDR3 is CASSVGLRADTQYF. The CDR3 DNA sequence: TGTGCCAGCAGCGTAGGGCTACGGGCAGATACGCAGTATTTT.